The entry below gives a single T cell receptor beta chain sequence along with its context. The PCR used 60 Vbeta and 13 Jbeta primers. Assay used: immunoSEQ multiplex PCR; TCRdb lists only in-frame clones, some missing. The sample consists of about 200,000 clones, 78% of them appearing once. The CDR3 contains 16 residues. Trimming left V 4 bases short and J 1 base short, with 15 bases between. The germline V gene encodes CDR1 SGHAT and CDR2 FQNNGV. This specimen comes from a study of cytomegalovirus exposure and HLA in healthy donors. V and J are TRBV11-2 and TRBJ2-3; possible D gene TRBD2, 5 bases. Specimen: PBMCs. The source of this sequence is a male donor in good health and CMV-seronegative. CDR3 sequence: CASSYKKRSRTDTQYF. The CDR3 DNA follows: TGTGCCAGCAGCTATAAGAAGCGGTCACGCACAGATACGCAGTATTTT.